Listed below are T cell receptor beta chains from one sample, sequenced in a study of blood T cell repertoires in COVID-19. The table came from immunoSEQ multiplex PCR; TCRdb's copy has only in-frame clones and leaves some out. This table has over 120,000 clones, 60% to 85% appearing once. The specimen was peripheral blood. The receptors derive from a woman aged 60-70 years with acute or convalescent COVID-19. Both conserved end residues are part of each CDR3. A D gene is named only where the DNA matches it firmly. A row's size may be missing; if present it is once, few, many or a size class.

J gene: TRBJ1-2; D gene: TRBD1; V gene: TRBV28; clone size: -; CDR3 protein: CASSPSGGRGYTF; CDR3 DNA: TGTGCCAGCAGTCCATCAGGGGGCAGAGGCTACACCTTC
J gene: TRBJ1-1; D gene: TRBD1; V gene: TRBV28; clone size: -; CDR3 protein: CATGGMNTEAFF; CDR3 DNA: TGTGCCACAGGGGGTATGAACACTGAAGCTTTCTTT
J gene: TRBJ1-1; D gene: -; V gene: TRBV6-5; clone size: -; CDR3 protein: CASSRQAPDTEAFF; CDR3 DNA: TGTGCCAGCAGTAGACAGGCCCCTGACACTGAAGCTTTCTTT
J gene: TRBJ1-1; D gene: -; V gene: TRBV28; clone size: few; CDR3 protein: CASSKGSPSGAWNTEAFF; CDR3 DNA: TGTGCCAGCAGTAAAGGGTCCCCCAGTGGGGCTTGGAACACTGAAGCTTTCTTT
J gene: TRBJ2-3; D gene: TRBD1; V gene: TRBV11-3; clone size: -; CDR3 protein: CASSLGDRGTDTQYF; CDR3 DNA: TGTGCCAGCAGCTTAGGGGACAGGGGCACAGATACGCAGTATTTT
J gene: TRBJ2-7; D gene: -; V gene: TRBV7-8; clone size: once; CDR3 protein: CASSFAELTYEQYF; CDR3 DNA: TGTGCCAGCAGCTTTGCCGAGCTAACCTACGAGCAGTACTTC
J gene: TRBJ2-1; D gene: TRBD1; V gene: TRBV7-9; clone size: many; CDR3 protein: CASSFRDRANEQFF; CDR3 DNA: TGTGCCAGCAGCTTCCGGGACAGGGCCAATGAGCAGTTCTTC
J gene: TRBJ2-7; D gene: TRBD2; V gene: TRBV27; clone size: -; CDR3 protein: CASSLISGRASEQYF; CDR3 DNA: TGTGCCAGCAGTTTAATAAGCGGGAGGGCCTCCGAGCAGTACTTC
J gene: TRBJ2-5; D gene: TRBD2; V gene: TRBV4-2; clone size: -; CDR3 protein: CASSQQAGLGQETQYF; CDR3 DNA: TGTGCCAGCAGCCAGCAAGCGGGGCTGGGCCAAGAGACCCAGTACTTC
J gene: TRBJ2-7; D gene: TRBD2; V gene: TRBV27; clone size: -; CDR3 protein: CAAGDRPYEQYF; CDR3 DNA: TGTGCCGCGGGGGACCGGCCCTACGAGCAGTACTTC
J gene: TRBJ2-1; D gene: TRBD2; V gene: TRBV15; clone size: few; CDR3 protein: CATSRGGRASYNEQFF; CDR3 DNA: TGTGCCACCAGCAGAGGTGGGAGGGCCTCCTACAATGAGCAGTTCTTC
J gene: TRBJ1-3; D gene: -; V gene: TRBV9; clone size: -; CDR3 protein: CASSGGRARNTIYF; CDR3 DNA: TGTGCCAGCAGCGGAGGCAGGGCTAGAAACACCATATATTTT
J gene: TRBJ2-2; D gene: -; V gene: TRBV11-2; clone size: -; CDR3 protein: CASVGGTGELFF; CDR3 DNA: TGTGCCAGCGTAGGGGGAACCGGGGAGCTGTTTTTT
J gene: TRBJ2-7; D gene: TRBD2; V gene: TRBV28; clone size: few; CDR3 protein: CASSLMARTSGRGGNYEQYF; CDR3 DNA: TGTGCCAGCAGTTTAATGGCGCGGACTAGCGGGAGGGGAGGTAACTACGAGCAGTACTTC
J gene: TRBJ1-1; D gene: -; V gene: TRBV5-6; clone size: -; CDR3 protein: CASSLAFGRGTEAFF; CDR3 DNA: TGTGCCAGCAGCTTGGCCTTCGGGCGGGGCACTGAAGCTTTCTTT
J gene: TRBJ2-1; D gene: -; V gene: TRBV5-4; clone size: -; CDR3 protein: CASSLATSSVEQFF; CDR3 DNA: TGTGCCAGCAGCTTGGCCACTAGTTCCGTTGAGCAGTTCTTC
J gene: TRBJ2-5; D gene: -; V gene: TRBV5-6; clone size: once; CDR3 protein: CASSLDAAGETQYF; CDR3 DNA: TGTGCCAGCAGCTTGGACGCGGCGGGAGAGACCCAGTACTTC
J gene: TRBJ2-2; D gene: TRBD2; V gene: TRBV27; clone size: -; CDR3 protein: CASSSSGSIGTGELFF; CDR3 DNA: TGTGCCAGCAGTAGTAGCGGGAGTATCGGAACCGGGGAGCTGTTTTTT
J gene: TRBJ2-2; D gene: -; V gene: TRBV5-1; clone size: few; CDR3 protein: CASSLDADGGELFF; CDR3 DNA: TGCGCCAGCAGCTTGGACGCAGATGGCGGGGAGCTGTTTTTT
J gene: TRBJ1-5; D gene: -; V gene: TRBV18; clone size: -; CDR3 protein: CASSPVGQPGGQPQHF; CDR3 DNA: TGTGCCAGCTCACCCGTCGGACAGCCCGGAGGTCAGCCCCAGCATTTT
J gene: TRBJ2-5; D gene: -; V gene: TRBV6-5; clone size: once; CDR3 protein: CASSYDYKETQYF; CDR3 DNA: TGTGCCAGCAGTTACGACTACAAAGAGACCCAGTACTTC
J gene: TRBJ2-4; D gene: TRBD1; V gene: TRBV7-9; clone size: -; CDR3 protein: CASSKGRTGLAKNIQYF; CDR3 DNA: TGTGCCAGCAGCAAGGGCCGGACAGGGCTAGCCAAAAACATTCAGTACTTC
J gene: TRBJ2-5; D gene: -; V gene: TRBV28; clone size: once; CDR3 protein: CASSGRTVETQYF; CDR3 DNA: TGTGCCAGCAGCGGACGGACAGTAGAGACCCAGTACTTC
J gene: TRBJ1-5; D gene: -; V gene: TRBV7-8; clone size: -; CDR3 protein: CASSLVRVGNQPQHF; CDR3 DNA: TGTGCCAGCAGCTTAGTGAGGGTTGGCAATCAGCCCCAGCATTTT
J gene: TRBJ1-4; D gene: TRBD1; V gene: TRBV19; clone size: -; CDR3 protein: CASREGQGRNEKLFF; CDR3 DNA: TGTGCCAGCAGGGAGGGACAGGGCCGTAATGAAAAACTGTTTTTT
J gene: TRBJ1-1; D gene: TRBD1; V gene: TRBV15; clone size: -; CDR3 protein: CATSNPGQAAEAFF; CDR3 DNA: TGTGCCACCAGCAACCCAGGACAGGCGGCTGAAGCTTTCTTT
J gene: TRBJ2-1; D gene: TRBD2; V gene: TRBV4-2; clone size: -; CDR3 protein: CASSQETSGSKYNNEQFF; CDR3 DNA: TGTGCCAGCAGCCAAGAGACTAGCGGGAGTAAGTACAACAATGAGCAGTTCTTC
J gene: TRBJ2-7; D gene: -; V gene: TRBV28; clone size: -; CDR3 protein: CASSNTLSYEQYF; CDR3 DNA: TGTGCCAGCAGTAATACTCTCTCCTACGAGCAGTACTTC
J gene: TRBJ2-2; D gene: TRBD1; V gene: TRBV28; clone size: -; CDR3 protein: CASTKLDREAGELFF; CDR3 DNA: TGTGCCAGCACCAAACTGGACAGGGAGGCCGGGGAGCTGTTTTTT
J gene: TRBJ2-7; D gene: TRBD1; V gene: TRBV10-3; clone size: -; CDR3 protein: CAIRRQGDGGEQYF; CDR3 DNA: TGTGCCATCCGCAGACAGGGGGACGGTGGCGAGCAGTACTTC
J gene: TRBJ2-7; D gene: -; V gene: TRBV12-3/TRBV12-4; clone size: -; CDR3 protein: CASSPSNYEQYF; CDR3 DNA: TGTGCCAGCAGTCCATCAAACTACGAGCAGTACTTC
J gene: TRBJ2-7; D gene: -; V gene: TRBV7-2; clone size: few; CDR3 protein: CASSLVSGSSYEQYF; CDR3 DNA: TGTGCCAGCAGCTTAGTCTCCGGGAGCTCCTACGAGCAGTACTTC
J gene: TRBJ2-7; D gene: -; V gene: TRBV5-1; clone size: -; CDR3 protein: CASSLGGGYQYEQYF; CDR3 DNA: TGCGCCAGCAGCTTGGGAGGGGGTTACCAATACGAGCAGTACTTC
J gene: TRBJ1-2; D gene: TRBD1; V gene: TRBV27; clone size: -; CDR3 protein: CASSLVGQGGYGYTF; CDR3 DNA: TGTGCCAGCAGTTTAGTGGGACAGGGTGGCTATGGCTACACCTTC
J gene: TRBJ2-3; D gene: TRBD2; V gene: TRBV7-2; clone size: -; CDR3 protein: CASSYRGTAGGGPTDTQYF; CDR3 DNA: TGTGCCAGCAGCTACAGGGGAACGGCGGGAGGGGGCCCCACAGATACGCAGTATTTT
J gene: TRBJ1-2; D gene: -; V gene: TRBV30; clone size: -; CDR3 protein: CAWTQQGYGYTF; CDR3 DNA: TGTGCCTGGACCCAGCAGGGGTATGGCTACACCTTC
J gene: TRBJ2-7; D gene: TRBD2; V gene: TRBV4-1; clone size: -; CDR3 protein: CASSQDSLAAQSYEQYF; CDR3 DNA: TGCGCCAGCAGCCAAGACTCACTAGCGGCCCAGTCCTACGAGCAGTACTTC
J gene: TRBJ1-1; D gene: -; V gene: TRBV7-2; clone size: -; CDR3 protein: CASSLAAGKNTEAFF; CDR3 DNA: TGTGCCAGCAGCTTAGCGGCAGGGAAAAATACTGAAGCTTTCTTT
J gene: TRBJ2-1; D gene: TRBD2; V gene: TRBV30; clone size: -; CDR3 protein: CACASGLPSYNEQFF; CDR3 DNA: TGTGCCTGTGCTAGCGGGTTACCCTCCTACAATGAGCAGTTCTTC
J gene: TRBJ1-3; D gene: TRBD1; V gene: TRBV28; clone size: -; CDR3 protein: CASSFGDRSRTIYF; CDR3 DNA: TGTGCCAGCAGTTTTGGGGACAGGTCTAGGACCATATATTTT
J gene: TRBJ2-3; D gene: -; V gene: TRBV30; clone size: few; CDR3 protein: CAWSVQFGTTDTQYF; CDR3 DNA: TGTGCCTGGAGTGTACAGTTCGGCACCACAGATACGCAGTATTTT
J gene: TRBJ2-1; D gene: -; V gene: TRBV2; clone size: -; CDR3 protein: CASSGDRSYNEQFF; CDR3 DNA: TGTGCCAGCAGTGGTGACAGATCCTACAATGAGCAGTTCTTC
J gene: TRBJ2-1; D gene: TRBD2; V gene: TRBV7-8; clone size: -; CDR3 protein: CASSLMGLAVNEQFF; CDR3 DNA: TGTGCCAGCAGCTTAATGGGACTAGCGGTTAATGAGCAGTTCTTC
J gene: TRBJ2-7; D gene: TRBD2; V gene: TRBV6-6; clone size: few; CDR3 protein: CASSYSGGSGYEQYF; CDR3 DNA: TGTGCCAGCAGTTACTCTGGCGGGAGCGGGTACGAGCAGTACTTC
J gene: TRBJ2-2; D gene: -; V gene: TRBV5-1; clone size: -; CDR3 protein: CASSLGAGVRELFF; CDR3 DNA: TGCGCCAGCAGCTTGGGGGCAGGGGTACGGGAGCTGTTTTTT
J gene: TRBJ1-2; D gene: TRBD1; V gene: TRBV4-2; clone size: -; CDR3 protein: CASSQDWGTGNYGYTF; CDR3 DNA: TGTGCCAGCAGCCAAGATTGGGGGACAGGTAACTATGGCTACACCTTC
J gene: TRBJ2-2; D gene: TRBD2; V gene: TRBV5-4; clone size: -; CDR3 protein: CASSIASGSGELFF; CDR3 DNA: TGTGCCAGCAGCATAGCTAGCGGGAGTGGGGAGCTGTTTTTT
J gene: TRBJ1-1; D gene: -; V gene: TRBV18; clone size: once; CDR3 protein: CASSPPVRGRNTEAFF; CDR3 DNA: TGTGCCAGCTCACCACCCGTCCGGGGAAGGAACACTGAAGCTTTCTTT
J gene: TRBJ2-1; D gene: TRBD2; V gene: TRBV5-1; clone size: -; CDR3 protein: CASSLAGSTSGRVNEQFF; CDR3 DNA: TGCGCCAGCAGCTTGGCGGGTTCGACTAGCGGGAGAGTCAATGAGCAGTTCTTC
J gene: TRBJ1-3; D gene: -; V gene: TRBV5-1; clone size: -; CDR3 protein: CASSLAGPGYSGNTIYF; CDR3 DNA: TGCGCCAGCAGCTTGGCGGGTCCAGGGTACTCTGGAAACACCATATATTTT
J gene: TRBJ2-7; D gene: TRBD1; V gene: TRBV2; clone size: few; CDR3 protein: CASIPGQGKYEQYF; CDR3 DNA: TGTGCCAGCATTCCCGGACAGGGGAAGTACGAGCAGTACTTC
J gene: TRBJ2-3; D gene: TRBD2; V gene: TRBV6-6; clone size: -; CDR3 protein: CASRLAGGTTDTQYF; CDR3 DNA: TGTGCCAGCAGACTAGCGGGAGGAACAACAGATACGCAGTATTTT
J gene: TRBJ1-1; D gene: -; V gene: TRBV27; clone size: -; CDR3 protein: CASRGGWERREAEAFF; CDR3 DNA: TGTGCCAGCAGGGGGGGGTGGGAACGCCGGGAAGCTGAAGCTTTCTTT
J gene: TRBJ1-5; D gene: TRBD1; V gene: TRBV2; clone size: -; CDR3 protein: CASSADRGNQPQHF; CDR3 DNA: TGTGCCAGCAGTGCAGACAGGGGAAATCAGCCCCAGCATTTT
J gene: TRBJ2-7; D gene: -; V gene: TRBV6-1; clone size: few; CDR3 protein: CASSEESLFYEQYF; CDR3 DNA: TGTGCCAGCAGTGAAGAAAGCTTATTCTACGAGCAGTACTTC